A single T cell receptor (beta chain) is shown here with its context. Its target is unknown. The CDR3 goes on 3 residues after the read ends, and that part is filled in from the germline J gene. The data are from a study of T cells in women clearing cervical HPV infection. About the study: Case blood was drawn a median around 140 days after lesion detection. HLA type stays a possible confounder, typing being limited. Whole-study findings and limits: Richness differences could reflect unmeasured T-cell content per sample. TRBV6-7 abundance was lower in cases than controls (around 0.1% versus 0.15%).

This CDR3 has 16 amino acids. Looked up from germline, CDR1 is SGHRS and CDR2 is YFSETQ. V lost 3 bases to trimming and J lost 3 bases; unmatched junction nucleotides: 6. Sequenced by immunoSEQ multiplex PCR; TCRdb stores in-frame clones only, minus some. The sample totals about 26,000 clones. The chain couples TRBV5-1 to TRBJ2-1, with 10 nucleotides matching TRBD2. This clonotype was obtained from a woman aged 18 to 75 with a cervical HPV16 infection that either progressed to CIN3+ or cleared (not recorded which). Sequenced sample: blood buffy coat. The CDR3 here is CASSSSWTSGYNEQFF. Incomplete CDR3 DNA: TGCGCCAGCAGCTCCTCCTGGACTAGCGGCTACAATGAG.